This T cell receptor (beta chain) emerged from a study of CD8+CD57+ T cells in acquired aplastic anemia. The sequenced patients had an expansion of CD8+CD57+ cells seen by flow cytometry. The CDR3 extends over 14 amino acids. Per germline, CDR1 GTSNPN and CDR2 SVGIG (reference sequence). V dropped 2 bases and J dropped 5; count of bases not matched to a gene: 8. Using genomic DNA as the template, TCR beta VDJ and CDR3 profiling was carried out. A single record per CDR3 protein comes from TCRdb applying MiXCR to the reads. This table holds about 190,000 distinct CDR3 sequences, just under 50% found once.

Source material: sorted CD4+, CD8+, or CD8+CD57+ T cells (not recorded which) from PBMCs. V and J are TRBV30 and TRBJ2-7; TRBD2 agrees at 8 bases. The receptor's source is a human donor with aplastic anemia. CDR3 bases: TGTGCCTGGAGTCCCGGGACTAGTTCGGACGAGCAGTACTTC. It encodes CAWSPGTSSDEQYF.